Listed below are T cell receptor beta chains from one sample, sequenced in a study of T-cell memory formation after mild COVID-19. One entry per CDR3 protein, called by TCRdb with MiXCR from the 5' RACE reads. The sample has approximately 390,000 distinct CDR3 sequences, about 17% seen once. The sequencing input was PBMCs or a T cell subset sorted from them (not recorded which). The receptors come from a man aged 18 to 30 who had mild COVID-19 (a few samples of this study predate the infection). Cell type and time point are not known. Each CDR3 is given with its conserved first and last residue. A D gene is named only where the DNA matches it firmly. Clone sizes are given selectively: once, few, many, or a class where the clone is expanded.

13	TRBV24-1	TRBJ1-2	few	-	TGTGCCACCAGTGAGGGGGAATCGCGAGGCTACACCTTC	CATSEGESRGYTF
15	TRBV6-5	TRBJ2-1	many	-	TGTGCCAGCAGGCTCGATTTTACTTCCTACAATGAGCAGTTCTTC	CASRLDFTSYNEQFF
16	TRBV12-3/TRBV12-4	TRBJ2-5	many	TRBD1	TGTGCCAGCAGCCACACAGGGGGCGATTCCAAAGAGACCCAGTACTTC	CASSHTGGDSKETQYF
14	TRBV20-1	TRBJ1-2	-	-	TGCAGTGCTAGATTGGAGGGGGGTAACTATGGCTACACCTTC	CSARLEGGNYGYTF
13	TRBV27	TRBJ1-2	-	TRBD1	TGTGCCAGCAGAGCAGGGGGTGCCCCGGATTACACCTTC	CASRAGGAPDYTF
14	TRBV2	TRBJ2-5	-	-	TGTGCCGGCGAGACCTGGACAGAAAGGGAGACCCAGTACTTC	CAGETWTERETQYF
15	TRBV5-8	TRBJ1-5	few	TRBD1	TGTGCCAGCAGCCCTGCGGGACAGGCAAATCAGCCCCAGCATTTT	CASSPAGQANQPQHF
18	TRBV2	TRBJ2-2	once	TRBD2	TGTGCCAGCAGCGCTACGGGACTAGCGGGGGGGAACACCGGGGAGCTGTTTTTT	CASSATGLAGGNTGELFF
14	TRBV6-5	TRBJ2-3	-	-	TGTGCCAGCAGTTACTCGACAGGCGCGGATACGCAGTATTTT	CASSYSTGADTQYF
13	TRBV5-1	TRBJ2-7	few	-	TGCGCCAGCAGCTTGGTCTCTAACTACGAGCAGTACTTC	CASSLVSNYEQYF
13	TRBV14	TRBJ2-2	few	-	TGTGCCAGCAGCCAAGATGGGCCCGGGGAGCTGTTTTTT	CASSQDGPGELFF
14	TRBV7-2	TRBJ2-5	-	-	TGTGCCAGCAGCTTATTGAGGCAGGGGGGGTCCCAGTACTTC	CASSLLRQGGSQYF
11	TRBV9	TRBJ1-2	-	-	TGTGCCAGCAGCGCGGGCGGCGGTCACACCTTC	CASSAGGGHTF
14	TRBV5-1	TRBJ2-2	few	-	TGCGCCAGCAGCTTATCAGGTGCAACCGGGGAGCTGTTTTTT	CASSLSGATGELFF
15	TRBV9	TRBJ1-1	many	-	TGTGCCAGCAGCGTAGATGGCCTATCAGGCACTGAAGCTTTCTTT	CASSVDGLSGTEAFF
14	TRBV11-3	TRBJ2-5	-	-	TGTGCCAGCAGCCCCGTTACAGGGTGGGAGACCCAGTACTTC	CASSPVTGWETQYF
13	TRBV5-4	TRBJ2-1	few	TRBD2	TGTGCCAGCAGCCTGACTAGCAGCACTGAGCAGTTCTTC	CASSLTSSTEQFF
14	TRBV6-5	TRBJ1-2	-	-	TGTGCCAGCAGTTACTCGACAGGAACCCATGGCTACACCTTC	CASSYSTGTHGYTF
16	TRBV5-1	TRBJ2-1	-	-	TGCGCCAGCAGCTTATCTGCCGGGGGGCAGATGAATGAGCAGTTCTTC	CASSLSAGGQMNEQFF
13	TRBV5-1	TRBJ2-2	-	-	TGCGCCAGCAGCCCCGACCATCTCGGGGAGCTGTTTTTT	CASSPDHLGELFF
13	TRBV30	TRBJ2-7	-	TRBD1	TGTGCCTGGAGTGTATACAGGGGCTACGAGCAGTACTTC	CAWSVYRGYEQYF
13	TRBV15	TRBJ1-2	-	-	TGTGCCACCAGCAGAGACAGACTTTGGGGCTACACCTTC	CATSRDRLWGYTF
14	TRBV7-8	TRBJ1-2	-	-	TGTGCCAGCAGCTTAGTCGGGGGCGGCTATGGCTACACCTTC	CASSLVGGGYGYTF
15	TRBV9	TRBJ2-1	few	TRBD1	TGTGCCAGCAGCGTCCGGGACAGGGGTATCAATGAGCAGTTCTTC	CASSVRDRGINEQFF